This TCR beta chain was obtained from a study of PD-1 blockade in classical Hodgkin lymphoma. The table came from immunoSEQ multiplex PCR; TCRdb's copy has only in-frame clones and leaves some out. The profile covers more than 90,000 clones, with about 77% appearing a single time and 8% to 9.5% taken by the ten largest. Documented time point: cycle 4 day 1 (C4D1), after less than seven weeks of nivolumab. Every single patient, without exception, relapsed after autologous stem cell transplantation, and brentuximab vedotin exposure varied. This clone was found a few times. The CDR3 runs to 16 residues. Germline lookup yields CDR1 LNHDA and CDR2 SQIVND (reference sequence). J gave up 8 bases and V 6 bases, and 15 bases lay outside the gene matches.

The source is a human donor with classical Hodgkin lymphoma. The V call is TRBV19, the J call TRBJ1-4; 7 positions match TRBD1. The sequencing used peripheral blood mononuclear cells (PBMCs), collected before the fourth cycle of nivolumab. Here the CDR3 DNA reads TGTGCCAGTAGCAGCCCTCGGGGCAGGGGGAGAGAAAAACTGTTTTTT. This codes for CASSSPRGRGREKLFF. The complete variable domain, with remaining parts taken from reference TRBV19 and TRBJ1-4, reads DGGITQSPKYLFRKEGQNVTLSCEQNLNHDAMYWYRQDPGQGLRLIYYSQIVNDFQKGDIAEGYSVSREKKESFPLTVTSAQKNPTAFYLCASSSPRGRGREKLFFGSGTQLSVL.